This TCR beta chain appears in the sequencing data of a study of cytomegalovirus exposure and HLA in healthy donors. PCR was performed using 60 Vbeta and 13 Jbeta primers. Sequencing was performed with immunoSEQ multiplex PCR; in TCRdb, only in-frame clones are kept and a portion is missing. This sample has around 200,000 clones; 60% to 85% occur once, and the top ten carry around 15%. Details on this clone: Antigen unknown.

Points from the study as a whole: TCR beta V- and J-gene trimming was later associated with a missense DCLRE1C variant. Because they were indistinguishable, some V segments, including TRBV6-2 and TRBV6-3, were excluded.

Germline V gene data show CDR1 as SGHTS and CDR2 as YDEGEE. The CDR3 covers 14 residues. With 2 bases removed from V and 2 bases from J, the gap between germline ends came to 10 bases. The origin of this receptor is a man aged 35-49 years in good health and CMV-seronegative. Sequenced input: PBMCs. This chain connects TRBV5-8 to TRBJ1-1; the D gene is possibly TRBD1 (5 bases). The CDR3 sequence is CASSFVDRNTEAFF. CDR3 nucleotide sequence: TGTGCCAGCAGCTTTGTAGACAGAAACACTGAAGCTTTCTTT.